This TCR beta chain was sequenced in a study of brain metastases from non-small cell lung cancer. Sequencing was performed with immunoSEQ multiplex PCR; in TCRdb, only in-frame clones are kept and a portion is missing. This table has around 1,000 clones, over 80% appearing once. V was clipped by 4 bases and J by 4 bases, with 5 bases between them. Per germline, CDR1 LGHNA and CDR2 YSLEER. This CDR3 is built from 11 residues. The chain joins TRBV4-3 to TRBJ2-7; the D is unclear. This receptor was identified in a donor over 35 with non-small cell lung cancer. Sequences were obtained from tumor-adjacent normal tissue. The CDR3 reads CASSLKYEQYF. CDR3 bases: TGCGCCAGCAGCCTGAAATACGAGCAGTACTTC.